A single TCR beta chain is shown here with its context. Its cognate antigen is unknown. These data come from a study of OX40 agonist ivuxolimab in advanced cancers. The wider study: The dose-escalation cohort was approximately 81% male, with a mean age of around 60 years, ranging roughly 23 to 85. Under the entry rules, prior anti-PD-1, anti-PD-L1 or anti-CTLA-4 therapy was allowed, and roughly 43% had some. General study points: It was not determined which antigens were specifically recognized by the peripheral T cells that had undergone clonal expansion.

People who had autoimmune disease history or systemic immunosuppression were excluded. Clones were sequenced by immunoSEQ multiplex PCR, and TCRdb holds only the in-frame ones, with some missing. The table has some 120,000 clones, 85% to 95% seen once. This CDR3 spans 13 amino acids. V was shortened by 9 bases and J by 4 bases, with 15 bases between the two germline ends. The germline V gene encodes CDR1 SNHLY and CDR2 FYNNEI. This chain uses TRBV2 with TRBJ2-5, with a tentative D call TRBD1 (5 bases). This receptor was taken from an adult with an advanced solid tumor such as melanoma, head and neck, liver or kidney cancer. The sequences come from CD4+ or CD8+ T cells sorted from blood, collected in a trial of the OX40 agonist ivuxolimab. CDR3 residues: CASTQGRAETQYF. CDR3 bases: TGTGCCAGTACGCAGGGCCGGGCAGAGACCCAGTACTTC.